This T cell receptor (beta chain) was captured by sequencing in a study of shared clonotypes between healthy human individuals. Positive CCR7 selection of CD45RO-negative cells yielded the naive CD8 cells, and terminally differentiated effector memory CD45RA+ cells were excluded. Study results and caveats: Collection of samples was limited to blood; tissue repertoires likely differ. When naive CD4 clonotypes were compared across several donors, about 4.8% were shared.

The CDR3 has 13 residues. V was clipped by 6 bases and J by 3 bases, with 12 bases between them. Germline CDR1 MDHEN, CDR2 SYDVKM. In regard to this clone: Its antigen is unknown.

The repertoire was sequenced with immunoSEQ multiplex PCR; TCRdb's copy has only in-frame clones and lacks some. The sample has fewer than 1 million clones; roughly 96% are singletons. The sample taken for sequencing was naive CD8+ T cells sorted from blood. The clonotype comes from a man aged 25 to 45 in good health. The V gene is TRBV28, the J gene TRBJ2-7, with D perhaps matching TRBD1 (6 bases). CDR3 in DNA: TGTGCCAGCAGACTAGACAGGTACTACGAGCAGTACTTC. As protein: CASRLDRYYEQYF.